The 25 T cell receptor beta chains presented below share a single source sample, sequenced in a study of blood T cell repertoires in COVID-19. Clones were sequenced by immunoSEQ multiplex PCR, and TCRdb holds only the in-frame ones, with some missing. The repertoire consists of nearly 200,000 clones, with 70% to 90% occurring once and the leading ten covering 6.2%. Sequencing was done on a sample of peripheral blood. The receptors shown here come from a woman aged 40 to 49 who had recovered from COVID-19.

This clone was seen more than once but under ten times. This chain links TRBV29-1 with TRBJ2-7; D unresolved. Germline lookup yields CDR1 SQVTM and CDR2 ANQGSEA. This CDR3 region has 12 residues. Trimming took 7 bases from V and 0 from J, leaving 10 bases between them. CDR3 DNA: TGCAGCGCACAGTTTTTCTCCTACGAGCAGTACTTC. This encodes CSAQFFSYEQYF.

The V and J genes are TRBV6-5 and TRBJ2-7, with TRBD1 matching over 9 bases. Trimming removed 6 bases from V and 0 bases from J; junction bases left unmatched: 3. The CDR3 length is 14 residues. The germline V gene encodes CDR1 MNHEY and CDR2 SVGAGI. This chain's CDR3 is CASRRQGVSYEQYF. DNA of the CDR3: TGTGCCAGCAGGAGACAGGGGGTCTCCTACGAGCAGTACTTC.

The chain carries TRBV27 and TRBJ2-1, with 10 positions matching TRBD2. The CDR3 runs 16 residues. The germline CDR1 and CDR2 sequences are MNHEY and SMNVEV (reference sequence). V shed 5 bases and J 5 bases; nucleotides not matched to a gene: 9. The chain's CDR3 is CASSGRLAGRNNEQFF. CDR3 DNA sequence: TGTGCCAGCAGTGGCAGACTAGCGGGCCGAAACAATGAGCAGTTCTTC.

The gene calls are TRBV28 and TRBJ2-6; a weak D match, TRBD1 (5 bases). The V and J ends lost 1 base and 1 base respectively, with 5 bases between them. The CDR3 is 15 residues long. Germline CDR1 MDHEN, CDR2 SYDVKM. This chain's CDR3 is CASSLSGSGANVLTF. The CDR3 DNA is TGTGCCAGCAGTTTATCAGGGTCTGGGGCCAACGTCCTGACTTTC.

CDR3 nucleotides: TGTGCCAGCAGCCCACCCCCACGACTAGCGGGAGTGGCCTACAATGAGCAGTTCTTC. Protein product: CASSPPPRLAGVAYNEQFF. The chain uses TRBV7-9 and TRBJ2-1; 12 nucleotides line up with TRBD2. Germline lookup yields CDR1 SEHNR and CDR2 FQNEAQ (reference sequence). This CDR3 is built from 19 residues. Unmatched junction bases numbered 13, after V lost 5 bases and J lost 2 bases.

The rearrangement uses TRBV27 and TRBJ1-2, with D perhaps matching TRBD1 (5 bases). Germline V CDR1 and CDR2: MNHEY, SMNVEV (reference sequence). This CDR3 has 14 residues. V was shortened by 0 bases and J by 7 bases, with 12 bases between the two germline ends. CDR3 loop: CASSLSGGTGGYTF. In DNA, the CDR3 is TGTGCCAGCAGTTTATCCGGGGGGACGGGTGGCTACACCTTC.

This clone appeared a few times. The CDR3 sequence is CASSQSWTNTEAFF. The CDR3 DNA follows: TGTGCCAGCAGCCAAAGCTGGACTAACACTGAAGCTTTCTTT. The gene calls are TRBV3-1 (or the pseudogene TRBV3-2) and TRBJ1-1, with no clear D. The CDR3 is 14 residues long. CDR1 and CDR2 from the germline V gene are LGHDT and YNNKEL (reference sequence). Trimming removed 2 bases at V and 2 bases at J, with 9 bases between.

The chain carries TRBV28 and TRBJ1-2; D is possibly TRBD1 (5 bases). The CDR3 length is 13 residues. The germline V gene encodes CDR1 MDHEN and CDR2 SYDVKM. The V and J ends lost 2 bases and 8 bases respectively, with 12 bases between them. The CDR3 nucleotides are TGTGCCAGCAGTTTAGGCGGGGACCTCGGCTACACCTTC. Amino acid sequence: CASSLGGDLGYTF.

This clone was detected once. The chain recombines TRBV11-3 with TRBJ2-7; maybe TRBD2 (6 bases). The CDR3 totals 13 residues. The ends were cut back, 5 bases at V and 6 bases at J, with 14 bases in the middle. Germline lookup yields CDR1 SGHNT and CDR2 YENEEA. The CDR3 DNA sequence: TGTGCCAGCAGCCAGCGGAGGGGTGGCGAGCAGTACTTC. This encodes CASSQRRGGEQYF.

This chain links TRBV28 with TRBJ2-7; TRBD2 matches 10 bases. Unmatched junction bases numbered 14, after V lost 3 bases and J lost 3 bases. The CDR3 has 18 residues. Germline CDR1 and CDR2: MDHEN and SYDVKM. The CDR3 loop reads CASSFRLSPGLASYEQYF. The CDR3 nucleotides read TGTGCCAGCAGTTTCCGGTTAAGTCCGGGACTAGCGAGCTACGAGCAGTACTTC.

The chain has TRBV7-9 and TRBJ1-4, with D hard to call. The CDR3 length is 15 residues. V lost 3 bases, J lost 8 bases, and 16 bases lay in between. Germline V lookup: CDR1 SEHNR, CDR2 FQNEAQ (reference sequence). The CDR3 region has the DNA TGTGCCAGCAGCTTTCGACTGAGGGAAGGGGAAAAACTGTTTTTT. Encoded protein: CASSFRLREGEKLFF.

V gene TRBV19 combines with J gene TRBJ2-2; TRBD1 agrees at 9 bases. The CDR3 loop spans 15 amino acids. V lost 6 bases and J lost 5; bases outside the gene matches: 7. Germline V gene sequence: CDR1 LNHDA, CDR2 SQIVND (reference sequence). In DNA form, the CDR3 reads TGTGCCAGTAGCCCACGGGACAGGGATACCGGGGAGCTGTTTTTT. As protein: CASSPRDRDTGELFF.

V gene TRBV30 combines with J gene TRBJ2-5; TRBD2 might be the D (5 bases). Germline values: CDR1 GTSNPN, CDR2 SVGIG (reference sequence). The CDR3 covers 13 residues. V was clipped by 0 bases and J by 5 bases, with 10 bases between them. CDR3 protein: CAWSVKGGETQYF. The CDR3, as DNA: TGTGCCTGGAGTGTAAAAGGAGGCGAGACCCAGTACTTC.

The CDR3 sequence is CASSFPSTGYTEAFF. CDR3 nucleotides: TGTGCCAGTAGCTTCCCGTCGACGGGGTACACTGAAGCTTTCTTT. This sequence joins TRBV19 and TRBJ1-1; D is uncertain. Germline loops: CDR1 LNHDA, CDR2 SQIVND (reference sequence). The CDR3 length is 15 residues. The V and J ends lost 6 bases and 3 bases respectively, with 17 bases between them. The whole variable domain, filled in from reference TRBV19 and TRBJ1-1, reads DGGITQSPKYLFRKEGQNVTLSCEQNLNHDAMYWYRQDPGQGLRLIYYSQIVNDFQKGDIAEGYSVSREKKESFPLTVTSAQKNPTAFYLCASSFPSTGYTEAFFGQGTRLTVV.

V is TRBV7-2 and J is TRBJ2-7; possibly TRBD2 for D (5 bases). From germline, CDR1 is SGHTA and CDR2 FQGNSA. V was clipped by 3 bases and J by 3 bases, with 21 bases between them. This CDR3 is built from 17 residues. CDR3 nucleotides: TGTGCCAGCAGCTTCCGGGCCCCTGGGGAGAGGTTCTACGAGCAGTACTTC. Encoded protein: CASSFRAPGERFYEQYF.

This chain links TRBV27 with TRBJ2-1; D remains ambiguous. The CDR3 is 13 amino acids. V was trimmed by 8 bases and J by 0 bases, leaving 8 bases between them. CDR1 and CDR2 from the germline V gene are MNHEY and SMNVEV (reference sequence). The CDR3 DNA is TGTGCCAGCTCTCCGGGCTCCTACAATGAGCAGTTCTTC. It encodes CASSPGSYNEQFF.

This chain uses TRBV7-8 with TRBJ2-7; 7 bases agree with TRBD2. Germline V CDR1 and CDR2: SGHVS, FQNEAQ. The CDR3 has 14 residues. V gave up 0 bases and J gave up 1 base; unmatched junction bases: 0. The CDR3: CASSLALASYEQYF. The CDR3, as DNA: TGTGCCAGCAGCTTAGCACTAGCGTCCTACGAGCAGTACTTC.

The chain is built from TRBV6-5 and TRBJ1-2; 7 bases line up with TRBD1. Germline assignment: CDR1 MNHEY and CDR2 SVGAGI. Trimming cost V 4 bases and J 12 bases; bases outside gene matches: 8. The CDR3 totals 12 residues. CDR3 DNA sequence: TGTGCCAGCAGTTCCACGGGACAGATCCACACCTTC. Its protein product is CASSSTGQIHTF.

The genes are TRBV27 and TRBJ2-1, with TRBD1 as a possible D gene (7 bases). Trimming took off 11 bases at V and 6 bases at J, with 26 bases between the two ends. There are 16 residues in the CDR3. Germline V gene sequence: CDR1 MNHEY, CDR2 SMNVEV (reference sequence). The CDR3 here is CARQPLGGWGGNEQFF. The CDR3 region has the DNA TGTGCCCGCCAACCTTTAGGGGGCTGGGGAGGCAATGAGCAGTTCTTC.

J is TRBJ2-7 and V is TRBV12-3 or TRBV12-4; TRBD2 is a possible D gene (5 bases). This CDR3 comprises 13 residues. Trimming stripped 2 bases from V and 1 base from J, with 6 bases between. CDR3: CASSLWESYEQYF. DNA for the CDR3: TGTGCCAGCAGTTTATGGGAGTCCTACGAGCAGTACTTC.

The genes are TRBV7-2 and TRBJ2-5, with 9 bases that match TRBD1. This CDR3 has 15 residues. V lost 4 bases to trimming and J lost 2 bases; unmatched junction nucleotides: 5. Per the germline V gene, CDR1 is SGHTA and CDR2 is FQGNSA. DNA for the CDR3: TGTGCCAGCAGCTCTCGGACAGGGGAACAAGAGACCCAGTACTTC. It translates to CASSSRTGEQETQYF.

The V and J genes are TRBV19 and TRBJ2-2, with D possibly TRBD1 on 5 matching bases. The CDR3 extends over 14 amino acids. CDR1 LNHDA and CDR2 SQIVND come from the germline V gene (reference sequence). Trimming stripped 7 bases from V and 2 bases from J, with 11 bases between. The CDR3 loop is CASIPWGNTGELFF. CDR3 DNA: TGTGCCAGTATTCCCTGGGGCAACACCGGGGAGCTGTTTTTT.

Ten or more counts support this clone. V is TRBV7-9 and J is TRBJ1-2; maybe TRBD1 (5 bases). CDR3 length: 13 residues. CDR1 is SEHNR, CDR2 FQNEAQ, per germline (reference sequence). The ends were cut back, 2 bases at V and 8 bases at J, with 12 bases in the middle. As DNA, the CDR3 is TGTGCCAGCAGCTTACAAGGGGAAGGGGGCTACACCTTC. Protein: CASSLQGEGGYTF.

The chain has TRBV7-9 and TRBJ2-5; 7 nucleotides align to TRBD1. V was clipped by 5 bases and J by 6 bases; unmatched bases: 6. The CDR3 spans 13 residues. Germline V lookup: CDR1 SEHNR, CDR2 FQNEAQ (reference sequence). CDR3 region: CASSVQGWQTQYF. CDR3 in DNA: TGTGCCAGCAGCGTACAGGGGTGGCAGACCCAGTACTTC.

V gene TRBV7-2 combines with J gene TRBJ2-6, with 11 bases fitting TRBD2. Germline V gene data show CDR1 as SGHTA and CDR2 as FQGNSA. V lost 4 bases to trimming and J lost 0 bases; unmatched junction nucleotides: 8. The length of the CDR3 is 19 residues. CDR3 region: CASSSIAGGLTSGANVLTF. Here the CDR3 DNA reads TGTGCCAGCAGCTCCATAGCGGGAGGGCTTACCTCTGGGGCCAACGTCCTGACTTTC.